The T cell receptor beta chain under discussion was sequenced for a study of blood T cell repertoires in COVID-19. At the level of the study: Donors in the United States, Italy and Spain gave samples during acute or convalescent COVID-19. PBMCs, B-cell-depleted T cells, or T cells were the source of the cDNA or gDNA that made up the material.

Original processing notes: By means of reference gene primer amplification, nucleated cell counts were estimated. Profiled with immunoSEQ multiplex PCR; TCRdb holds only in-frame clones, not every one. V and J calls and clone size are given by that table; D and trimming were obtained from the DNA. Of a few hundred thousand clones listed, around nine tenths are singletons. The CDR3 is 12 residues long. The V gene's germline CDR1 is MNHEY and CDR2 SVGAGI. J was trimmed by 10 bases and V by 6 bases; bases with no gene match: 7. The sequenced sample was peripheral blood. V usage is TRBV6-5 and J usage is TRBJ1-1; 8 nucleotides line up with TRBD1. This receptor was identified in a human donor in a cohort sampled during active COVID-19. The CDR3 loop is CASRDFDRGAFF. In DNA form, the CDR3 reads TGTGCCAGCAGGGATTTTGACAGGGGAGCTTTCTTT.